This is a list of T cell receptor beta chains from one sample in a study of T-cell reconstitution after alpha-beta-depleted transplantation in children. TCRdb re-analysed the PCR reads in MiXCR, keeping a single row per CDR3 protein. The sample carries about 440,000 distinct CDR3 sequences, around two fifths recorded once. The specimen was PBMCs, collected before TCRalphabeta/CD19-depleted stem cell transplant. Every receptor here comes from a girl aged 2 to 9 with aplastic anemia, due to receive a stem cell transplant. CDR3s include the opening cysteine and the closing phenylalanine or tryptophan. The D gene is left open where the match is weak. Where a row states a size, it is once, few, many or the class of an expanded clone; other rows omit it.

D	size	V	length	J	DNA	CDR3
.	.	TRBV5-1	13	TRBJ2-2	TGCGCCAGCAGCCTACAGGATCACGGGGAGCTGTTTTTT	CASSLQDHGELFF
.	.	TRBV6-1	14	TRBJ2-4	TGTGCCAGCAAGTGGGGGCGGGCCAAAAACATTCAGTACTTC	CASKWGRAKNIQYF
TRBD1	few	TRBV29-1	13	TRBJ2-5	TGCAGCTCCTTTCGACAGGGACGAGAGACCCAGTACTTC	CSSFRQGRETQYF
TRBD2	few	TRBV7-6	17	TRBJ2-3	TGTCCCAGCAGCCTAAGGTCTAGCGGGAGGCCCTCAGATACGCAGTATTTT	CPSSLRSSGRPSDTQYF
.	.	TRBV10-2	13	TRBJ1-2	TGCGCCAGCAGTGGTCAAGGGAACTATGGCTACACCTTC	CASSGQGNYGYTF
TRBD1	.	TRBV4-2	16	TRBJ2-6	TGTGCCAGCAGCCAAGGACAGGGGGCTGGGGCCAACGTCCTGACTTTC	CASSQGQGAGANVLTF
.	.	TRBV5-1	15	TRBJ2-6	TGCGCCAGCAGCTTGGAGAGTACTGGGGCCAACGTCCTGACTTTC	CASSLESTGANVLTF
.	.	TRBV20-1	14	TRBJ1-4	TGCAGTGCTAGAGATCCCCAGGGTGGAGAAAAACTGTTTTTT	CSARDPQGGEKLFF
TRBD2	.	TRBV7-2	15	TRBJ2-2	TGTGCCAGCAGCTTACCTAGCGGTTGGGCCGGGGAGCTGTTTTTT	CASSLPSGWAGELFF
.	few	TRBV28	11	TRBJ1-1	TGTGCCAGCAGGACGATCACTGAAGCTTTCTTT	CASRTITEAFF
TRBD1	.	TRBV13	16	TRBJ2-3	TGTGCCAGCAGCCAAACCGGGACAGGGAAATCAGATACGCAGTATTTT	CASSQTGTGKSDTQYF
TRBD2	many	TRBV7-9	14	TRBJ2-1	TGTGCCAGCAGCTTAGTGTCTAGCGGGAGGGAGCAGTTCTTC	CASSLVSSGREQFF
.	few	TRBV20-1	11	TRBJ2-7	TGCAGTGCTTATACAGGATACGAGCAGTACTTC	CSAYTGYEQYF
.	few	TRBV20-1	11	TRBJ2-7	TGCAGTGCCAGGTCTTACTACGAGCAGTACTTC	CSARSYYEQYF
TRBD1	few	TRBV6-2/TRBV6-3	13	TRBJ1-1	TGTGCCAGCAGGATCACAGGGGCAAATGAAGCTTTCTTT	CASRITGANEAFF
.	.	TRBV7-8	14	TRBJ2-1	TGTGCCAGCAGCTTAGAGTTTCAGGGCAAAGAGCAGTTCTTC	CASSLEFQGKEQFF
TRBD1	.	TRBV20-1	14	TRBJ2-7	TGCAGTGCCCGCGACAGGGGTCGATCCTACGAGCAGTACTTC	CSARDRGRSYEQYF
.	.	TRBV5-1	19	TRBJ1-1	TGCGCCAGCCGCCGGGGGGTCCTGGCGGGGAACCTTATGAACACTGAAGCTTTCTTT	CASRRGVLAGNLMNTEAFF
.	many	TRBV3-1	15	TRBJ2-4	TGTGCCAGCAGCCACAGCAGCCTAGCCAAAAACATTCAGTACTTC	CASSHSSLAKNIQYF
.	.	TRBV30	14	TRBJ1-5	TGTGCCTGGAGTGGGACGACTGTAGTCAGCCCCCAGCATTTT	CAWSGTTVVSPQHF
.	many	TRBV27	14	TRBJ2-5	TGTGCCAGCAGTTTACAGGGCGGCCAAGAGACCCAGTACTTC	CASSLQGGQETQYF
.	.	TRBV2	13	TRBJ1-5	TGTGCCAGCAGTCGACAGCACAATCAGCCCCAGCATTTT	CASSRQHNQPQHF
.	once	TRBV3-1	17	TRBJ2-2	TGTGCCTGCTGCCAAAGGCCCGGACGGAAAAACACCGGGGAGCTGTTTTTT	CACCQRPGRKNTGELFF
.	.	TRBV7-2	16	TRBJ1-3	TGTGCCAGCAGCTTAGTTTCAGGTGGCTCTGGAAACACCATATATTTT	CASSLVSGGSGNTIYF
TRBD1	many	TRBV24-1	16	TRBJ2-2	TGTGCCACCAGTGCTCGACAGGGGGCAGGCACCGGGGAGCTGTTTTTT	CATSARQGAGTGELFF
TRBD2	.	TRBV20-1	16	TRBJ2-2	TGCAGTGCTAGACGACTAGCGGGAGAGGGGTCCGGGGAGCTGTTTTTT	CSARRLAGEGSGELFF
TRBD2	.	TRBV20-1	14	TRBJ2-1	TGCAGTGCTAACCTAGCGGGGGGACACAATGAGCAGTTCTTC	CSANLAGGHNEQFF
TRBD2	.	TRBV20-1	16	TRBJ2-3	TGCAGTGCTAGCCAAGCGGGGATGCTCTACACAGATACGCAGTATTTT	CSASQAGMLYTDTQYF
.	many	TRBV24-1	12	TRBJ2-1	TGTGCCACCAGTGATTTGCATAATGAGCAGTTCTTC	CATSDLHNEQFF
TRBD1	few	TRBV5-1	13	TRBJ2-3	TGCGCCAGCCAGACAGGGTCCACAGATACGCAGTATTTT	CASQTGSTDTQYF
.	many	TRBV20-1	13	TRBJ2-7	TGCAGTGCCGAGGGCGGTAGCTCCTACGAGCAGTACTTC	CSAEGGSSYEQYF
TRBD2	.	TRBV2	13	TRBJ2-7	TGTGCCCAGGGACTAGCGGGAGCCTACGAGCAGTACTTC	CAQGLAGAYEQYF
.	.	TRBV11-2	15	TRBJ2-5	TGTGCCAGCAGCTTAGAGAGTTTGGGTCGGGAGACCCAGTACTTC	CASSLESLGRETQYF
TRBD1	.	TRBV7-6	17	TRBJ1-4	TGTGCCAGCAGCTCCGGCCTCGGAGGGGGCAGTAATGAAAAACTGTTTTTT	CASSSGLGGGSNEKLFF
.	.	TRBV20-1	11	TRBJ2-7	TGCAGTGCTCGAACCGGACTCGAGCAGTACTTC	CSARTGLEQYF
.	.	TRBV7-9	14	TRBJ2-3	TGTGCCAGCAGCTTAAGATCGGTCACAGATACGCAGTATTTT	CASSLRSVTDTQYF
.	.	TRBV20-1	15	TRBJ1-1	TGCAGTGCTAGATCCCCCGCCCAGGGTAACACTGAAGCTTTCTTT	CSARSPAQGNTEAFF
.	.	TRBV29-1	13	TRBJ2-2	TGCAGCGTCGACACTATTCTTACCGGGGAGCTGTTTTTT	CSVDTILTGELFF
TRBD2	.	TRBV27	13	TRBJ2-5	TGTGCCAGCAGCCGCGGGGGGCGGGAGACCCAGTACTTC	CASSRGGRETQYF
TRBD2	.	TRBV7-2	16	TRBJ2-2	TGTGCCAGCAGCACCACTAGCGGGGGGTACACCGGGGAGCTGTTTTTT	CASSTTSGGYTGELFF